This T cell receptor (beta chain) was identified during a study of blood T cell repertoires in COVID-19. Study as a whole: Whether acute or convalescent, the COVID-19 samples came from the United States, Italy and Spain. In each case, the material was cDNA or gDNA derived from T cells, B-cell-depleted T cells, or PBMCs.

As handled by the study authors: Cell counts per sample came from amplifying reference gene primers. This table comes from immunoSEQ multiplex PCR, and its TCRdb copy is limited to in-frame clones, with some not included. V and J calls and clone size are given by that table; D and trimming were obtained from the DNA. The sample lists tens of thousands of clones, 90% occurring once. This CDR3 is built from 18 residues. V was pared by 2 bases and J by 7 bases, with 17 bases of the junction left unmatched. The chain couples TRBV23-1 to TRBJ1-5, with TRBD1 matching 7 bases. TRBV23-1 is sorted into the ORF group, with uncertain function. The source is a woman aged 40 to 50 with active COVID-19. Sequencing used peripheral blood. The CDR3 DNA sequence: TGCGCCAGCAGTCAAAGCCTAAAAAGACAGGGATTGGAGCAGCCCCAGCATTTT. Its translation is CASSQSLKRQGLEQPQHF.